The rows below give T cell receptor beta chains drawn from one sample of a study of cytomegalovirus exposure and HLA in healthy donors. This table comes from immunoSEQ multiplex PCR, and its TCRdb copy is limited to in-frame clones, with some not included. The sample records 150,000 to 200,000 clones, more than 60% being singletons. The sample taken for sequencing was PBMCs. The receptors were sampled from a man aged 25 to 45 in good health and CMV-seropositive. Each CDR3 is given with its conserved first and last residue. The order of the fields is clone size, D gene, V gene, J gene, CDR3 DNA, CDR3 protein. D genes are given only for firm matches. Clone size is shown for a subset of rows, as once, few, many or a class of expanded clone.

>NA|NA|TRBV13|TRBJ1-4
TGTGCCAGCAGCCCACGCGGGGAAAAACTGTTTTTT
CASSPRGEKLFF
>NA|TRBD2|TRBV4-1|TRBJ2-1
TGCGCCAGCAGCCAAGAGGGGACTAGCGGATACAATGAGCAGTTCTTC
CASSQEGTSGYNEQFF
>once|TRBD1|TRBV5-1|TRBJ1-5
TGCGCCAGCAGCCCGGGACAGGACAATCAGCCCCAGCATTTT
CASSPGQDNQPQHF
>NA|NA|TRBV6-1|TRBJ2-7
TGTGCCAGCAGTGCCGCTGGCCCCGCCTACGAGCAGTACTTC
CASSAAGPAYEQYF
>NA|NA|TRBV7-9|TRBJ2-1
TGTGCCAGCAGCTTAGCGGGAGGCCGCCCATATGAGCAGTTCTTC
CASSLAGGRPYEQFF
>NA|NA|TRBV9|TRBJ1-1
TGTGCCAGCAGCGTGGGGCCTTCGGTAACTGAAGCTTTCTTT
CASSVGPSVTEAFF
>NA|NA|TRBV7-8|TRBJ2-3
TGTGCCAGCACCCTTTCAGGGTCCCCAGATACGCAGTATTTT
CASTLSGSPDTQYF
>NA|TRBD2|TRBV27|TRBJ2-5
TGTGCCAGCAGGCCCGGGACTAGCGGGAGCGGTGAGACCCAGTACTTC
CASRPGTSGSGETQYF
>NA|TRBD1|TRBV10-1|TRBJ2-7
TGCGCCACTAGGACAGGGTGGGAGCAGTACTTC
CATRTGWEQYF
>NA|NA|TRBV5-1|TRBJ2-2
TGCGCCAGCAGCTTGGGCGGGCGACACTCGAACACCGGGGAGCTGTTTTTT
CASSLGGRHSNTGELFF
>NA|NA|TRBV30|TRBJ1-1
TGTGCATGGAACAGGGCGAGGGTGTCTGAAGCTTTCTTT
CAWNRARVSEAFF
>few|TRBD1|TRBV7-8|TRBJ1-2
TGTGCCAGCAGCTTAGAACAGGGGGCGTGGCGGTATGGCTACACCTTC
CASSLEQGAWRYGYTF
>NA|NA|TRBV7-2|TRBJ1-1
TGTGCCAGCAGCTTAGCAGGAGGGTTCGGCACTGAAGCTTTCTTT
CASSLAGGFGTEAFF
>NA|TRBD2|TRBV29-1|TRBJ2-1
TGCAGCACCCGGACTAGCGGGGCCCTAGGCTACAATGAGCAGTTCTTC
CSTRTSGALGYNEQFF
>few|NA|TRBV5-1|TRBJ2-3
TGCGCCAGCAGCTTGGTGCGTGATACTACGCAGTATTTT
CASSLVRDTTQYF
>once|TRBD1|TRBV6-4|TRBJ2-1
TGTGCCAGCAGTGACTCGAACAGGGGGCCTTACAATGAGCAGTTCTTC
CASSDSNRGPYNEQFF